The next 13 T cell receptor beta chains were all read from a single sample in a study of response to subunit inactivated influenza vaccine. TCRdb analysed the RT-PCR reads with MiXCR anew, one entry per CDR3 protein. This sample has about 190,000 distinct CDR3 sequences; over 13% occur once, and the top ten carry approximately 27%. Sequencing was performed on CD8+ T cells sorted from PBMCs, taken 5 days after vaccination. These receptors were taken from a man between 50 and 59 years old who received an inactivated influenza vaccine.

The CDR3: CASSLAGTPTEAFF. CDR3 DNA sequence: TGTGCCAGCAGCTTGGCGGGCACTCCCACTGAAGCTTTCTTT. The chain recombines TRBV7-9 with TRBJ1-1; D unclear. The germline V and J ends were trimmed by 3 bases and 4 bases, with 12 bases remaining between them. Germline-derived CDR1 and CDR2 are SEHNR and FQNEAQ (reference sequence). The CDR3 contains 14 residues.

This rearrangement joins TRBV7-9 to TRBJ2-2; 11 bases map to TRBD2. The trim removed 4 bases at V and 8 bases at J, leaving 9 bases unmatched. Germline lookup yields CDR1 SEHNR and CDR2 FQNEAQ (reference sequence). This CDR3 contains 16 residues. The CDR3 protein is CASSSNLGLAVGELFF. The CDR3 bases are TGTGCCAGCAGCTCCAACCTGGGACTAGCGGTGGGGGAGCTGTTTTTT.

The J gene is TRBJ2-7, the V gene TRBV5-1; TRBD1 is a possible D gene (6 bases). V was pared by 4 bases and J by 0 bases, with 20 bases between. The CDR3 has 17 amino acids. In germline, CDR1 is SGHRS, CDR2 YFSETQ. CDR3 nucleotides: TGCGCCAGCAGCGACACGCTCAGGGGTAAGAGCTCCTACGAGCAGTACTTC. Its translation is CASSDTLRGKSSYEQYF.

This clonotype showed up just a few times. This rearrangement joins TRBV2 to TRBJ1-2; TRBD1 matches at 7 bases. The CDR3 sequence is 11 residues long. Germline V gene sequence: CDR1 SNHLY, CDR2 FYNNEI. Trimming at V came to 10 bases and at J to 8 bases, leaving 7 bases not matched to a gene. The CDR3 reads CANTQGGGYTF. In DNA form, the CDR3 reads TGTGCCAACACTCAGGGGGGCGGCTACACCTTC.

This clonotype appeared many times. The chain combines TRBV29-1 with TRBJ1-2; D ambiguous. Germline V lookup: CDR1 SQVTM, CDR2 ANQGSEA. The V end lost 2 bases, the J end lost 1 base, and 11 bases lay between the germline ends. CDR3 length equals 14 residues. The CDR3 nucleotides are TGCAGCGTTGAAAGCTTACCCTTTAACTATGGCTACACCTTC. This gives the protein CSVESLPFNYGYTF.

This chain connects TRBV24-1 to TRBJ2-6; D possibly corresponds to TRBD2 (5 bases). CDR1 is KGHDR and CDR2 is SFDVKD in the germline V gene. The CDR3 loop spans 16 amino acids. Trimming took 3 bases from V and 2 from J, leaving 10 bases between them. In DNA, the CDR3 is TGTGCCACCAGTGATGCGGGCCCAGCTGGGGCCAACGTCCTGACTTTC. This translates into CATSDAGPAGANVLTF.

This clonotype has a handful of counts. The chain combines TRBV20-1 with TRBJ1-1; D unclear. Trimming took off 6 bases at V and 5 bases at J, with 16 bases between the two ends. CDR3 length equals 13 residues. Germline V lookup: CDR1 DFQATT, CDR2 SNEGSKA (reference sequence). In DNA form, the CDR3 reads TGCAGTGCATGGTCCGGGCGGGGTACTGAAGCTTTCTTT. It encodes CSAWSGRGTEAFF.

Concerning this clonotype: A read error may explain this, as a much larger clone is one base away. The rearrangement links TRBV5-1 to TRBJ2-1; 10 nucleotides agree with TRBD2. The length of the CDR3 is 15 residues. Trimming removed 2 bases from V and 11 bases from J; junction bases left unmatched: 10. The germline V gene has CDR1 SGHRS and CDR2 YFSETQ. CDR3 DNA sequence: TGCGCCAGCAGCTTCCTAGCGGGGGATGTGGGTAAGCAGTTCTTC. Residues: CASSFLAGDVGKQFF.

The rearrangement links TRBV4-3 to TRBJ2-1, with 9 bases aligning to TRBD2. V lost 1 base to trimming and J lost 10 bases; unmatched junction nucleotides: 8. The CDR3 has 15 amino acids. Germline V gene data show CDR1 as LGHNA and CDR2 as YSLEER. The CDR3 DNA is TGCGCCAGCAGCCAAGTGACTAGCGGAGAATCAGAGCAGTTCTTC. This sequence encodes CASSQVTSGESEQFF.

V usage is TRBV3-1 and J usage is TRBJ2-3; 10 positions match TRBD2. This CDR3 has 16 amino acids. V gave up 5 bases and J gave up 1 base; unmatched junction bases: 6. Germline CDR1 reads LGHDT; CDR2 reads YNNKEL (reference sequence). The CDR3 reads CASSKPLAGGTDTQYF. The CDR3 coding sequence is TGTGCCAGCAGCAAGCCCCTAGCGGGGGGCACAGATACGCAGTATTTT.

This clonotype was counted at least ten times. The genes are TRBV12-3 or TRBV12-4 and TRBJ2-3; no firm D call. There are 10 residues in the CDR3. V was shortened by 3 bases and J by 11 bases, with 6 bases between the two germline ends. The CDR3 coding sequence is TGTGCCAGCAGTTTGTTCTTGCAGTATTTT. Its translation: CASSLFLQYF.

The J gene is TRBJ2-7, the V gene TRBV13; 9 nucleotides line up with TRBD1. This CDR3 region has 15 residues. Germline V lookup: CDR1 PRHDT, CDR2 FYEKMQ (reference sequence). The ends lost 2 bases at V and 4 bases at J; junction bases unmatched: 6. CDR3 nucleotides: TGTGCCAGCAGCTTACTGGGACAGGGAGGATACGAGCAGTACTTC. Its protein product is CASSLLGQGGYEQYF.

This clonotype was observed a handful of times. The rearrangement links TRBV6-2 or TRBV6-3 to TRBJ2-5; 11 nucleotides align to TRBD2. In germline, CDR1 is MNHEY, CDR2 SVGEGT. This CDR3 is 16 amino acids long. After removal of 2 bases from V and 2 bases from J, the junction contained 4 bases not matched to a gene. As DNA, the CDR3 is TGTGCCAGCAGTTACCCGGGACTAGCGGAACAAGAGACCCAGTACTTC. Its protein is CASSYPGLAEQETQYF.